The next 14 T cell receptor beta chains were all read from a single sample in a study of vaccination and CD4 T cells after COVID-19. Their specific antigens are unknown. The sample's treatment: approximately 9-day PBMC culture with coronavirus spike peptide pools or control peptides (ViraFEST assay). Cultured CD4+ T cell DNA was sequenced using the Oncomine TCR Beta short-read assay. Each CDR3 protein is one row after TCRdb ran MiXCR on the PCR reads. The data hold approximately 12,000 distinct CDR3 sequences, with roughly 27% observed a single time. The sample was CD4+ T cells from blood, cultured in vitro, taken before SARS-CoV-2 vaccination. The receptors were gathered from a human donor who received a COVID-19 vaccine.

The chain couples TRBV20-1 to TRBJ2-5, with unresolved D. V gave up 2 bases and J gave up 1 base, with 8 bases separating them. The length of the CDR3 is 13 residues. Germline V gives CDR1 DFQATT, CDR2 SNEGSKA (reference sequence). For the CDR3, the DNA is TGCAGTGCTAGAAAAGGATTCCAAGAGACCCAGTACTTC. Translating gives CSARKGFQETQYF.

This clonotype was recorded a few times. The chain couples TRBV20-1 to TRBJ2-7; TRBD1 agrees at 11 bases. V lost 0 bases and J lost 5; bases outside the gene matches: 6. The length of the CDR3 is 15 residues. Looked up from germline, CDR1 is DFQATT and CDR2 is SNEGSKA (reference sequence). CDR3 region: CSARDPGQGADEQYF. CDR3 DNA sequence: TGCAGTGCTAGAGATCCAGGACAGGGGGCCGACGAGCAGTACTTC.

The gene calls are TRBV25-1 and TRBJ1-1; unclear D gene. The V end lost 6 bases, the J end lost 6 bases, and 8 bases lay between the germline ends. The CDR3 is 11 amino acids. CDR1 is MGHDK and CDR2 is SYGVNS in the germline V gene. The CDR3 loop is CASSYPPEAFF. The CDR3 coding sequence is TGTGCCAGCAGCTACCCCCCTGAAGCTTTCTTT.

The rearrangement links TRBV20-1 to TRBJ2-7; D ambiguous. The germline CDR1 and CDR2 sequences are DFQATT and SNEGSKA (reference sequence). The CDR3 runs 14 residues. Trimming shortened V by 2 bases and J by 2 bases, and 13 bases separated the two germline ends. The CDR3 spells CSARPRTEPYEQYF. The CDR3 DNA follows: TGCAGTGCTAGACCACGGACGGAGCCCTACGAGCAGTACTTC.

This sequence joins TRBV7-3 and TRBJ2-1; D is perhaps TRBD2 (6 bases). Looked up from germline, CDR1 is SGHTA and CDR2 is FQGTGA. V gave up 5 bases and J gave up 0 bases, with 17 bases separating them. The CDR3 length is 17 residues. The CDR3 loop is CASSTQQDYHSYNEQFF. The CDR3 bases are TGTGCCAGCAGCACACAACAGGACTACCACTCCTACAATGAGCAGTTCTTC. Looking up the rest from reference TRBV7-3 and TRBJ2-1 gives the full variable domain: GAGVSQTPSNKVTEKGKYVELRCDPISGHTALYWYRQSLGQGPEFLIYFQGTGAADDSGLPNDRFFAVRPEGSVSTLKIQRTERGDSAVYLCASSTQQDYHSYNEQFFGPGTRLTVL.

This clonotype was recorded a few times. The chain uses TRBV20-1 and TRBJ1-1; 8 bases are shared with TRBD1. Looked up from germline, CDR1 is DFQATT and CDR2 is SNEGSKA (reference sequence). CDR3 length: 19 amino acids. Trimming took 0 bases from V and 3 from J; bases not matched to a gene: 18. The CDR3 region is CSAREGQGNFRLIYTEAFF. Written as DNA, the CDR3 is TGCAGTGCTAGAGAAGGACAGGGAAATTTTCGACTTATTTACACTGAAGCTTTCTTT.

The J gene is TRBJ2-1, the V gene TRBV6-1; TRBD1 might be the D (5 bases). Germline CDR1 reads MNHNS; CDR2 reads SASEGT. The CDR3 loop spans 14 amino acids. CDR3 nucleotide sequence: TGTGCTACTTCTGGGCAGGGAACCTACAATGAGCAGTTCTTC. As protein: CATSGQGTYNEQFF.

This chain joins TRBV21-1 and TRBJ2-7; the table's D call of TRBD1 was not tested on the DNA. TRBV21-1 is a recognized pseudogene. This CDR3 region has 14 residues. CDR3 region: CASSTYRGLYEQYF. The CDR3, as DNA: TGTGCCAGCAGCACCTACAGGGGCCTCTACGAGCAGTACTTC.

This sequence joins TRBV5-4 and TRBJ2-2; TRBD2 might be the D (6 bases). Deletions cut 0 bases from V and 8 bases from J, with 11 bases between. CDR1 and CDR2 (germline): SGHNT, YYREEE (reference sequence). CDR3 length: 14 residues. The CDR3 DNA is TGTGCCAGCAGCTTGGCCACTAGCTTGGGGGAGCTGTTTTTT. Translation gives CASSLATSLGELFF.

The chain has TRBV5-6 and TRBJ1-4; D might be TRBD1 (5 bases). The germline gives CDR1 SGHDT, CDR2 YYEEEE. This CDR3 is built from 16 residues. V shed 2 bases and J shed 6 bases, with 17 bases lying between them. The CDR3 loop reads CASSLLPGQGYEKLFF. In nucleotides, the CDR3 is TGTGCCAGCAGCTTACTGCCGGGGCAGGGTTATGAAAAACTGTTTTTT.

The chain couples TRBV2 to TRBJ1-4; D is unresolved. This CDR3 is built from 15 residues. Germline V lookup: CDR1 SNHLY, CDR2 FYNNEI. Trimming shortened V by 5 bases and J by 11 bases, and 21 bases separated the two germline ends. The CDR3 sequence is CASSFLLPGRIKLFF. CDR3 DNA: TGTGCCAGCAGTTTTTTACTACCCGGACGGATCAAACTGTTTTTT.

This clonotype was seen a handful of times. The V gene is TRBV15, the J gene TRBJ1-2; tentative D call: TRBD1 (6 bases). V was clipped by 1 base and J by 2 bases, with 11 bases between them. CDR3 length equals 15 residues. The germline gives CDR1 LNHNV, CDR2 YYDKDF (reference sequence). The CDR3, as DNA: TGTGCCACCAGCAGAGCGGGGGCGAGGAACTATGGCTACACCTTC. Translation: CATSRAGARNYGYTF.

This clonotype was counted only a few times. The chain is built from TRBV19 and TRBJ1-1; 9 bases are a match to TRBD1. Trimming cost V 5 bases and J 5 bases; bases outside gene matches: 12. The germline gives CDR1 LNHDA, CDR2 SQIVND (reference sequence). The CDR3 is 16 residues long. The CDR3 DNA sequence: TGTGCCAGTAGTCACAGGGGGCGCAGGGGAGAGACTGAAGCTTTCTTT. This codes for CASSHRGRRGETEAFF.

This clonotype was seen more than once but under ten times. Written as DNA, the CDR3 is TGTGCCAGCAGTAAATTCGGAAACACTGAAGCTTTCTTT. Its translation is CASSKFGNTEAFF. The chain uses TRBV12-3 or TRBV12-4 and TRBJ1-1; no clear D gene. V was clipped by 5 bases and J by 2 bases, with 9 bases between them. The CDR3 extends over 13 amino acids.